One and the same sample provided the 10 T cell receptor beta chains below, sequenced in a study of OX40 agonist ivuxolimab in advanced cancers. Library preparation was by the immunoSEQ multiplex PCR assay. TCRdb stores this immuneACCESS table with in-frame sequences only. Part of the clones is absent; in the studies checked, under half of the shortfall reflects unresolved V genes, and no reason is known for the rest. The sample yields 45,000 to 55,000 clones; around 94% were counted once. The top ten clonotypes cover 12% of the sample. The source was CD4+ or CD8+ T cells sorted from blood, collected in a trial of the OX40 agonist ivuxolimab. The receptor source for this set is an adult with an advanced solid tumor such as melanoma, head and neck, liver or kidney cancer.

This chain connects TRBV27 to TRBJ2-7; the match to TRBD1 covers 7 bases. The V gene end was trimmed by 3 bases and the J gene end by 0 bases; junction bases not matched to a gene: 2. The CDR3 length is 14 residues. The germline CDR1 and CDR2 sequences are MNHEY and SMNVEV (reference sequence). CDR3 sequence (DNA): TGTGCCAGCAGTTTGACAGGGAACTCCTACGAGCAGTACTTC. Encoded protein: CASSLTGNSYEQYF.

The CDR3 loop reads CASSVIVEETQYF. CDR3 DNA sequence: TGTGCCAGCAGCGTCATTGTTGAGGAGACCCAGTACTTC. The J gene is TRBJ2-5, the V gene TRBV5-4; no firm D call. Trimming took off 4 bases at V and 5 bases at J, with 12 bases between the two ends. From germline, CDR1 is SGHNT and CDR2 YYREEE (reference sequence). The CDR3 is 13 amino acids.

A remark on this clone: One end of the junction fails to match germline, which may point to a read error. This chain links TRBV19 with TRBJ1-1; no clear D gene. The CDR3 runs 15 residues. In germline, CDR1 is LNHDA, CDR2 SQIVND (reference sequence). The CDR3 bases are TGTGTCAGTAGTATGACCACCGCTTTGAACACTGAAGCTTTCTTT. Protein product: CVSSMTTALNTEAFF.

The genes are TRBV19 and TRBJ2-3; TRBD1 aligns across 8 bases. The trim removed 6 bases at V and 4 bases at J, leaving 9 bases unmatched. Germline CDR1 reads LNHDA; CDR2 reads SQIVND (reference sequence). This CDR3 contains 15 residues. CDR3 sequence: CASSPDRGGPDTQYF. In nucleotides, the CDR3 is TGTGCCAGTAGCCCCGACAGGGGCGGCCCAGATACGCAGTATTTT.

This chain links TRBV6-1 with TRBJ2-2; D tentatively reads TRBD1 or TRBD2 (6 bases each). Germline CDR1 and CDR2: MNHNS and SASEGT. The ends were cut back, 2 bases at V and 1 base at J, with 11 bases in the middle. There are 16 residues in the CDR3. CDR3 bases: TGTGCCAGCAGTGAATTGGGGGGCCTGAACACCGGGGAGCTGTTTTTT. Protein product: CASSELGGLNTGELFF.

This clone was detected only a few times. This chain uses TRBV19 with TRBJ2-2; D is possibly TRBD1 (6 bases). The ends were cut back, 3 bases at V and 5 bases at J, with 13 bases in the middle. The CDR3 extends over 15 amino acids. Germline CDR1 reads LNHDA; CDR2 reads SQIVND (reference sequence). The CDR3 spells CASSIWDTFTGELFF. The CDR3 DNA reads TGTGCCAGTAGTATTTGGGACACTTTTACCGGGGAGCTGTTTTTT.

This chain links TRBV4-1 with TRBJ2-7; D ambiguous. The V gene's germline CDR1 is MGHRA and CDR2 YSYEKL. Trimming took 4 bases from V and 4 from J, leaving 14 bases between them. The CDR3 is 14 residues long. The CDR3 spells CASSPTTNVYEQYF. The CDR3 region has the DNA TGCGCCAGCAGCCCAACGACAAACGTTTACGAGCAGTACTTC.

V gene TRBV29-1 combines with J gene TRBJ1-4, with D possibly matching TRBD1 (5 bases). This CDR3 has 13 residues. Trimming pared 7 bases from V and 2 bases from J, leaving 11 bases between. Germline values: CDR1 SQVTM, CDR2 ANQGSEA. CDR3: CSASEGTNEKLFF. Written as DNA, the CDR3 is TGCAGCGCCAGTGAGGGGACTAATGAAAAACTGTTTTTT.

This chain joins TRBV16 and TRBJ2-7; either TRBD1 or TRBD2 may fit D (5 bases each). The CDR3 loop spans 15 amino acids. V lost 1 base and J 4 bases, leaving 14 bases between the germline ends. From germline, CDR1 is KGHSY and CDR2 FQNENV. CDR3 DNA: TGTGCCAGCAGCCAATTTGGGGGAAAGGGGTACGAGCAGTACTTC. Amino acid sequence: CASSQFGGKGYEQYF.

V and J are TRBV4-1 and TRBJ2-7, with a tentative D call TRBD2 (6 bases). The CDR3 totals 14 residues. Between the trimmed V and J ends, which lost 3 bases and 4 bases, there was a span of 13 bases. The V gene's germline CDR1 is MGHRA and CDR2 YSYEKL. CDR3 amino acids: CASSQGWGGYEQYF. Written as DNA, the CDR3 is TGCGCCAGCAGCCAGGGATGGGGAGGATACGAGCAGTACTTC.